The 25 T cell receptor beta chains listed next were all sequenced from one sample in a study of cytomegalovirus exposure and HLA in healthy donors. Primers included in the PCR were 60 Vbeta and 13 Jbeta primers. Here immunoSEQ multiplex PCR was the method, and the copy in TCRdb shows in-frame clones only, minus some. This table lists about 130,000 clones. Sequencing was done on a sample of PBMCs. Receptors were obtained from a woman aged 35 to 49 in good health and CMV-seronegative.

V and J are TRBV2 and TRBJ2-7; 14 nucleotides match TRBD2. Germline assignment: CDR1 SNHLY and CDR2 FYNNEI. The CDR3 is 14 amino acids. Trimming took 4 bases from V and 4 from J; bases not matched to a gene: 0. CDR3 region: CASSGLAGGYEQYF. The CDR3 nucleotides read TGTGCCAGCAGTGGACTAGCGGGGGGGTACGAGCAGTACTTC.

The chain uses TRBV25-1 and TRBJ1-1; D is perhaps TRBD1 (5 bases). Trimming removed 3 bases at V and 5 bases at J, with 13 bases between. Germline V gene data show CDR1 as MGHDK and CDR2 as SYGVNS. The CDR3 runs to 14 residues. The CDR3 is CASSDPGGGTEAFF. DNA of the CDR3: TGTGCCAGCAGTGACCCGGGGGGAGGTACTGAAGCTTTCTTT.

The chain uses TRBV28 and TRBJ1-4, with 9 positions matching TRBD1. CDR3 size: 14 residues. Unmatched junction bases numbered 7, after V lost 6 bases and J lost 8 bases. The germline V gene encodes CDR1 MDHEN and CDR2 SYDVKM. CDR3 sequence reads: CASSPGTGLEKLFF. The CDR3 DNA sequence: TGTGCCAGCAGCCCCGGGACAGGGTTAGAAAAACTGTTTTTT.

The chain uses TRBV5-1 and TRBJ2-1; tentatively, D is TRBD2 (7 bases). The CDR3 sequence is 13 residues long. Germline V gene lookup returns CDR1 SGHRS and CDR2 YFSETQ. V was cut by 2 bases and J by 6 bases, with 9 bases left in between. In DNA, the CDR3 is TGCGCCAGCAGCTTCGGGGGGCCCAATGAGCAGTTCTTC. This gives the protein CASSFGGPNEQFF.

V usage is TRBV28 and J usage is TRBJ1-1; D unresolved. CDR1 and CDR2 (germline): MDHEN, SYDVKM. Trimming removed 6 bases at V and 1 base at J, with 6 bases between. The CDR3 covers 12 residues. CDR3 in amino acids: CASRQTNTEAFF. In DNA form, the CDR3 reads TGTGCCAGCAGACAGACGAACACTGAAGCTTTCTTT.

The chain couples TRBV6-5 to TRBJ2-1; TRBD1 agrees at 7 bases. The germline CDR1 and CDR2 sequences are MNHEY and SVGAGI. There are 12 residues in the CDR3. Germline trimming cut 10 bases from V and 2 bases from J; bases unmatched to any gene: 2. CDR3: CATGQAYNEQFF. In DNA, the CDR3 is TGTGCCACAGGACAGGCCTACAATGAGCAGTTCTTC.

The chain employs TRBV20-1 and TRBJ1-5; D is perhaps TRBD1 (6 bases). The germline gives CDR1 DFQATT, CDR2 SNEGSKA (reference sequence). Trimming shortened V by 3 bases and J by 14 bases, and 14 bases separated the two germline ends. The length of the CDR3 is 11 residues. The CDR3 nucleotides are TGCAGTGCTAGTGCTGGGGGCGCGAAGCATTTT. Protein sequence: CSASAGGAKHF.

The chain employs TRBV7-8 and TRBJ2-3; TRBD2 aligns across 10 bases. The CDR3 consists of 14 residues. From germline, CDR1 is SGHVS and CDR2 FQNEAQ. V was clipped by 5 bases and J by 5 bases; unmatched bases: 4. The CDR3 region has the DNA TGTGCCAGCAGCGGGTCTAGCGGGGGAGATACGCAGTATTTT. Translated: CASSGSSGGDTQYF.

The gene calls are TRBV7-8 and TRBJ2-2; D perhaps matches TRBD2 (5 bases). Germline-derived CDR1 and CDR2 are SGHVS and FQNEAQ. V was cut by 4 bases and J by 1 base, with 13 bases left in between. The CDR3 totals 16 residues. CDR3 DNA: TGTGCCAGCAGCTCCCGGGGTAGGGAGAACACCGGGGAGCTGTTTTTT. It is translated as CASSSRGRENTGELFF. The entire variable domain, with the rest obtained from reference TRBV7-8 and TRBJ2-2, is as follows: GAGVSQSPRYKVAKRGQDVALRCDPISGHVSLFWYQQALGQGPEFLTYFQNEAQLDKSGLPSDRFFAERPEGSVSTLKIQRTQQEDSAVYLCASSSRGRENTGELFFGEGSRLTVL.

V is TRBV23-1 and J is TRBJ2-1; D is ambiguous. TRBV23-1 is placed among ORFs of uncertain function. CDR3 length equals 11 residues. Trimming removed 6 bases from V and 7 bases from J, with 7 bases in between. The CDR3 nucleotides read TGCGCCAGCAGCGTTCGGAATGAGCAGTTCTTC. As protein: CASSVRNEQFF.

The chain employs TRBV19 and TRBJ1-5; 8 bases match TRBD1. Losses at the gene ends were 7 bases for V and 2 bases for J; bases not matched to a gene: 1. Germline CDR1 LNHDA, CDR2 SQIVND (reference sequence). The length of the CDR3 is 13 residues. CDR3 sequence: CASKDRGNQPQHF. CDR3 nucleotide sequence: TGTGCCAGTAAGGACAGGGGCAATCAGCCCCAGCATTTT.

The gene calls are TRBV7-2 and TRBJ1-3; D unresolved. From germline, CDR1 is SGHTA and CDR2 FQGNSA. This CDR3 is built from 14 residues. V shed 1 base and J shed 2 bases, with 6 bases lying between them. The CDR3 coding sequence is TGTGCCAGCAGCTTAGTCGGGGCTGGAAACACCATATATTTT. This gives the protein CASSLVGAGNTIYF.

The chain employs TRBV7-9 and TRBJ1-4; 9 bases fit TRBD1. The V gene end was trimmed by 4 bases and the J gene end by 4 bases; junction bases not matched to a gene: 4. Germline CDR1 and CDR2: SEHNR and FQNEAQ (reference sequence). The CDR3 totals 15 residues. CDR3 in amino acids: CASSSGQGSNEKLFF. The CDR3 nucleotides read TGTGCCAGCAGCTCAGGACAGGGGAGTAATGAAAAACTGTTTTTT. Full variable domain (missing parts from reference TRBV7-9 and TRBJ1-4): DTGVSQNPRHKITKRGQNVTFRCDPISEHNRLYWYRQTLGQGPEFLTYFQNEAQLEKSRLLSDRFSAERPKGSFSTLEIQRTEQGDSAMYLCASSSGQGSNEKLFFGSGTQLSVL.

J is TRBJ2-3 and V is TRBV9; 11 nucleotides match TRBD2. V trimming: 0 bases; J trimming: 2 bases; junction bases outside the gene matches: 5. The CDR3 is 17 residues long. The germline gives CDR1 SGDLS, CDR2 YYNGEE. Here the CDR3 reads CASSVGTSGLYTDTQYF. The CDR3 nucleotides read TGTGCCAGCAGCGTAGGGACTAGCGGGTTATACACAGATACGCAGTATTTT. The whole variable domain, remainder taken from reference TRBV9 and TRBJ2-3, is DSGVTQTPKHLITATGQRVTLRCSPRSGDLSVYWYQQSLDQGLQFLIQYYNGEERAKGNILERFSAQQFPDLHSELNLSSLELGDSALYFCASSVGTSGLYTDTQYFGPGTRLTVL.

The chain carries TRBV14 and TRBJ2-3, with D tentatively TRBD2 (5 bases). Germline V gene lookup returns CDR1 SGHDN and CDR2 FVKESK. Between the trimmed V and J ends, which lost 5 bases and 5 bases, there was a span of 17 bases. The CDR3 is 15 amino acids. In DNA form, the CDR3 reads TGTGCCAGCAGCGACTACTCGAGGGTTGAAGATACGCAGTATTTT. Translating it yields CASSDYSRVEDTQYF.

J is TRBJ1-2 and V is TRBV10-3, with TRBD1 matching over 7 bases. The CDR3 has 14 amino acids. The germline V gene has CDR1 ENHRY and CDR2 SYGVKD. Germline trimming cut 11 bases from V and 0 bases from J; bases unmatched to any gene: 9. The CDR3 is CALRPGTANYGYTF. CDR3 DNA: TGTGCCTTACGTCCCGGGACAGCTAACTATGGCTACACCTTC.

The chain uses TRBV5-8 and TRBJ1-4; the D gene is possibly TRBD1 (6 bases). This CDR3 spans 15 amino acids. CDR1 SGHTS and CDR2 YDEGEE come from the germline V gene. V lost 1 base, J lost 10 bases, and 17 bases lay in between. The CDR3 coding sequence is TGTGCCAGCAGCTTGTCGGGACACCGAATCGGAAAACTGTTTTTT. Protein: CASSLSGHRIGKLFF.

This chain links TRBV7-9 with TRBJ1-1, with D unclear. V lost 2 bases and J lost 7, with 17 bases in between. The CDR3 contains 15 residues. Germline CDR1 is SEHNR and CDR2 is FQNEAQ (reference sequence). The CDR3 DNA is TGTGCCAGCAGCTTAACGGAGGCCCGGACGAATGAAGCTTTCTTT. It is translated as CASSLTEARTNEAFF.

The V gene is TRBV5-1, the J gene TRBJ1-1; D ambiguous. The CDR3 is 15 amino acids. Trimming took 1 base from V and 0 from J, leaving 10 bases between them. Germline assignment: CDR1 SGHRS and CDR2 YFSETQ. The CDR3 coding sequence is TGCGCCAGCAGCTTGATAGGAGGGATGAACACTGAAGCTTTCTTT. Translating it yields CASSLIGGMNTEAFF.

V and J are TRBV6-1 and TRBJ2-1; TRBD1 agrees at 9 bases. V was pared by 7 bases and J by 4 bases, with 8 bases of the junction left unmatched. This CDR3 region has 15 residues. From germline, CDR1 is MNHNS and CDR2 SASEGT. The CDR3 DNA reads as TGTGCCAGCATCCTACGGGACAGGGCGTACAATGAGCAGTTCTTC. It yields the protein CASILRDRAYNEQFF.

V is TRBV5-1 and J is TRBJ2-2; 7 bases map to TRBD2. The CDR3 contains 16 residues. Germline trimming cut 0 bases from V and 2 bases from J; bases unmatched to any gene: 4. Germline values: CDR1 SGHRS, CDR2 YFSETQ. In DNA form, the CDR3 reads TGCGCCAGCAGCTTGGCCGGGACTACTAACACCGGGGAGCTGTTTTTT. Protein product: CASSLAGTTNTGELFF.

The chain combines TRBV9 with TRBJ1-4; D not resolved. Germline V CDR1 and CDR2: SGDLS, YYNGEE. Trimming shortened V by 3 bases and J by 7 bases, and 22 bases separated the two germline ends. The CDR3 contains 17 residues. CDR3 sequence (DNA): TGTGCCAGCAGCGGAGGGAGACGGGCCTTAGGCGGTGAAAAACTGTTTTTT. Translated, it gives CASSGGRRALGGEKLFF. The full variable domain, rest sourced from reference TRBV9 and TRBJ1-4, is DSGVTQTPKHLITATGQRVTLRCSPRSGDLSVYWYQQSLDQGLQFLIQYYNGEERAKGNILERFSAQQFPDLHSELNLSSLELGDSALYFCASSGGRRALGGEKLFFGSGTQLSVL.

V gene TRBV4-3 combines with J gene TRBJ2-4, with D unresolved. The CDR3 is made up of 14 amino acids. V was trimmed by 0 bases and J by 8 bases, leaving 11 bases between them. CDR1 LGHNA and CDR2 YSLEER come from the germline V gene. Here the CDR3 reads CASSQDARLDIQYF. In nucleotides, the CDR3 is TGCGCCAGCAGCCAAGACGCGCGATTGGACATTCAGTACTTC.

The rearrangement uses TRBV7-2 and TRBJ2-2, with 13 positions matching TRBD2. CDR1 is SGHTA and CDR2 is FQGNSA in the germline V gene. V lost 5 bases and J lost 4; bases outside the gene matches: 1. This CDR3 region has 15 residues. For the CDR3, the DNA is TGTGCCAGCAGCCGGACTAGCGGGGGCACCGGGGAGCTGTTTTTT. This gives the protein CASSRTSGGTGELFF.

The chain combines TRBV4-2 with TRBJ2-2; tentatively, D is TRBD1 (5 bases). V was clipped by 0 bases and J by 4 bases, with 9 bases between them. CDR3 length: 15 amino acids. Germline lookup yields CDR1 LGHNA and CDR2 YNFKEQ. CDR3 sequence: CASSQDPGFTGELFF. In DNA, the CDR3 is TGTGCCAGCAGCCAAGACCCAGGGTTCACCGGGGAGCTGTTTTTT.